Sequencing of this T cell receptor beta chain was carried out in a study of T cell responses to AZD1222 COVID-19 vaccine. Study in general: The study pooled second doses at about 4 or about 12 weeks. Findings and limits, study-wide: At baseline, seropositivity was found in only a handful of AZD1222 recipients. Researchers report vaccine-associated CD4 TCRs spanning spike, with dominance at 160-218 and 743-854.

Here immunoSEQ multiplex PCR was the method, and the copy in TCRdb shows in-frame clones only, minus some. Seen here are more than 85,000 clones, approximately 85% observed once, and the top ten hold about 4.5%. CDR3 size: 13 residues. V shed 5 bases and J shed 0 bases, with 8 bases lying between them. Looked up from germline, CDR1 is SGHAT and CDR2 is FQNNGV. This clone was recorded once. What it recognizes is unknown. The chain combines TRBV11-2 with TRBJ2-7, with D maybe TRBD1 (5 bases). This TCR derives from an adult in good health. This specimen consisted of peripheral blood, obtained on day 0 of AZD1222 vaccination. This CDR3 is CASSDDSSYEQYF. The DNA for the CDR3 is TGTGCCAGCAGCGACGACAGCTCCTACGAGCAGTACTTC. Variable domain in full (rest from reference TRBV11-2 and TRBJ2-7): EAGVAQSPRYKIIEKRQSVAFWCNPISGHATLYWYQQILGQGPKLLIQFQNNGVVDDSQLPKDRFSAERLKGVDSTLKIQPAKLEDSAVYLCASSDDSSYEQYFGPGTRLTVT.